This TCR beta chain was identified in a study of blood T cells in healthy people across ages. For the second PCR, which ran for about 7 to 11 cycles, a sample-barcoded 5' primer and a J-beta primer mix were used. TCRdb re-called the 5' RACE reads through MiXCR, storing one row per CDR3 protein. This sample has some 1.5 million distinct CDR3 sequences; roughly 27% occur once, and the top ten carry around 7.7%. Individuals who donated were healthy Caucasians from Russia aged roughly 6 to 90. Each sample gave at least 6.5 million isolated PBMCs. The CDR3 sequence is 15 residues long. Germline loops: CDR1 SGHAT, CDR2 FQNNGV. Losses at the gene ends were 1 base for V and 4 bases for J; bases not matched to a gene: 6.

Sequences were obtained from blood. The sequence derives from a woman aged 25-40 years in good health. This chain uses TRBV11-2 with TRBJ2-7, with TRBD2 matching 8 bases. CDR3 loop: CASSLGAGAWYEQYF. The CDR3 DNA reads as TGTGCCAGCAGCTTAGGAGCGGGAGCATGGTACGAGCAGTACTTC.